The 29 T cell receptor beta chains given below trace back to one sample, sequenced in a study of shared clonotypes between healthy human individuals. CD45RO negativity and positive selection for CCR7 defined naive CD8 cells, a population that excluded terminally differentiated effector memory CD45RA+ cells. Generated by immunoSEQ multiplex PCR, the TCRdb table keeps only in-frame clones and is missing some. The sample includes fewer than 1 million clones, approximately 97% of them seen just once. Material for sequencing was naive CD8+ T cells sorted from blood. The receptors originated from a man aged 30-40 years in good health.

This sequence joins TRBV9 and TRBJ2-5; D is uncertain. This CDR3 spans 15 amino acids. Germline loops: CDR1 SGDLS, CDR2 YYNGEE. Trimming cost V 0 bases and J 5 bases, with 14 bases left between them. The DNA of the CDR3 is TGTGCCAGCAGCGTAGATCCGGACCTGTGGGAGACCCAGTACTTC. It encodes CASSVDPDLWETQYF.

V usage is TRBV6-6 and J usage is TRBJ1-4; TRBD1 aligns across 7 bases. The CDR3 is made up of 15 amino acids. Germline CDR1 MNHNY, CDR2 SVGAGI (reference sequence). V was clipped by 6 bases and J by 6 bases; unmatched bases: 10. The CDR3 region has the DNA TGTGCCAGCAGCCGCGACCTGGGACAGCATGAAAAACTGTTTTTT. Protein sequence: CASSRDLGQHEKLFF.

The chain's CDR3 is CAISELRQVNTEAFF. In nucleotides, the CDR3 is TGTGCCATCAGTGAGCTCCGACAGGTGAACACTGAAGCTTTCTTT. This rearrangement joins TRBV10-3 to TRBJ1-1; D perhaps matches TRBD1 (6 bases). The CDR3 is 15 amino acids. Trimming shortened V by 2 bases and J by 0 bases, and 10 bases separated the two germline ends. Germline assignment: CDR1 ENHRY and CDR2 SYGVKD.

The chain carries TRBV4-1 and TRBJ2-5; D possibly corresponds to TRBD2 (6 bases). The CDR3 is made up of 14 amino acids. V was clipped by 2 bases and J by 5 bases, with 12 bases between them. The germline CDR1 and CDR2 sequences are MGHRA and YSYEKL. The DNA of the CDR3 is TGCGCCAGCAGCCAACTGACTAGTGGGGAGACCCAGTACTTC. Its translation is CASSQLTSGETQYF.

The chain carries TRBV6-1 and TRBJ2-7, with D possibly TRBD2 on 6 matching bases. The CDR3 has 16 amino acids. CDR1 is MNHNS, CDR2 SASEGT, per germline. Trimming shortened V by 0 bases and J by 0 bases, and 12 bases separated the two germline ends. The CDR3 is CASSEAGGLSSYEQYF. CDR3 sequence (DNA): TGTGCCAGCAGTGAAGCAGGAGGGTTGAGCTCCTACGAGCAGTACTTC.

This clone was recorded once. This sequence joins TRBV27 and TRBJ1-2, with 9 bases matching TRBD1. V trimming: 5 bases; J trimming: 5 bases; junction bases outside the gene matches: 6. Looked up from germline, CDR1 is MNHEY and CDR2 is SMNVEV (reference sequence). The CDR3 is 14 amino acids. The DNA of the CDR3 is TGTGCCAGCAGTACGGACAGGGGAGGGTATGGCTACACCTTC. Its translation: CASSTDRGGYGYTF.

The chain combines TRBV7-6 with TRBJ1-5; unclear D gene. CDR1 is SGHVS and CDR2 is FNYEAQ in the germline V gene. V lost 6 bases, J lost 0 bases, and 6 bases lay in between. This CDR3 comprises 13 residues. Here the CDR3 DNA reads TGTGCCAGCAGTGTAGATAGCAATCAGCCCCAGCATTTT. Its translation: CASSVDSNQPQHF.

The CDR3 loop is CASSLNGGGNTIYF. The DNA for the CDR3 is TGTGCCAGCAGCCTAAATGGAGGCGGAAACACCATATATTTT. The chain joins TRBV7-9 to TRBJ1-3; D remains unclear. Germline loops: CDR1 SEHNR, CDR2 FQNEAQ (reference sequence). The CDR3 length is 14 residues. V was pared by 5 bases and J by 4 bases, with 12 bases between.

This clone has just one count. The chain employs TRBV11-3 and TRBJ2-1, with D possibly matching TRBD1 (5 bases). CDR3 length: 16 residues. V gave up 2 bases and J gave up 0 bases, with 11 bases separating them. Per germline, CDR1 SGHNT and CDR2 YENEEA. CDR3 bases: TGTGCCAGCAGCTTAAGGGGATCGAGCTCCTACAATGAGCAGTTCTTC. Its translation is CASSLRGSSSYNEQFF.

Written as DNA, the CDR3 is TGCAGCGTTGATTACTCCGGGGAGCTGTTTTTT. This codes for CSVDYSGELFF. The chain couples TRBV29-1 to TRBJ2-2; D is uncertain. The CDR3 sequence is 11 residues long. Germline values: CDR1 SQVTM, CDR2 ANQGSEA. Trimming stripped 3 bases from V and 6 bases from J, with 5 bases between.

V and J are TRBV10-3 and TRBJ2-2; D possibly corresponds to TRBD2 (6 bases). Germline CDR1 ENHRY, CDR2 SYGVKD. V gave up 3 bases and J gave up 4 bases, with 15 bases separating them. The CDR3 runs 16 residues. CDR3 sequence (DNA): TGTGCCATCAGTGACATAGCGGAGGTCCCCACCGGGGAGCTGTTTTTT. Protein sequence: CAISDIAEVPTGELFF.

CDR3 DNA sequence: TGTGCCAGCAGCACGGGACTAGCGGGAGGTTTCTCCCAGTTCTTC. Its translation is CASSTGLAGGFSQFF. The chain is built from TRBV11-2 and TRBJ2-1; TRBD2 matches 15 bases. The CDR3 covers 15 residues. Germline V CDR1 and CDR2: SGHAT, FQNNGV. J lost 13 bases, V lost 5 bases, and 9 bases had no gene match.

The chain couples TRBV28 to TRBJ1-5; D not resolved. This CDR3 spans 14 amino acids. V lost 5 bases and J 3 bases, leaving 11 bases between the germline ends. Germline V gives CDR1 MDHEN, CDR2 SYDVKM. This CDR3 reads CASSPPGPNQPQHF. The CDR3 DNA is TGTGCCAGCAGTCCACCGGGTCCCAATCAGCCCCAGCATTTT.

V and J are TRBV6-5 and TRBJ2-1, with D perhaps matching TRBD2 (5 bases). The germline gives CDR1 MNHEY, CDR2 SVGAGI. The CDR3 covers 15 residues. Trimming stripped 2 bases from V and 3 bases from J, with 11 bases between. Written as DNA, the CDR3 is TGTGCCAGCAGTTACGTTGGGAGCGACTACAATGAGCAGTTCTTC. Encoded protein: CASSYVGSDYNEQFF.

This sequence joins TRBV9 and TRBJ2-1, with unresolved D. Germline CDR1 reads SGDLS; CDR2 reads YYNGEE. Trimming removed 3 bases from V and 6 bases from J, with 7 bases in between. This CDR3 contains 12 residues. The CDR3 protein is CASSELTNEQFF. The CDR3 nucleotides are TGTGCCAGCAGCGAACTAACCAATGAGCAGTTCTTC.

The rearrangement joins TRBV19 to TRBJ1-2, with 7 bases identical to TRBD1. Germline assignment: CDR1 LNHDA and CDR2 SQIVND (reference sequence). V gave up 4 bases and J gave up 0 bases; unmatched junction bases: 5. CDR3 length: 15 residues. The CDR3 is CASSKRQGPNYGYTF. CDR3 nucleotide sequence: TGTGCCAGTAGTAAACGACAGGGTCCTAACTATGGCTACACCTTC.

This chain joins TRBV7-6 and TRBJ2-3, with D possibly called TRBD1 or TRBD2 (6 bases each). The V end was cut by 1 base, the J end by 4 bases, with 9 bases between. The length of the CDR3 is 14 residues. Germline values: CDR1 SGHVS, CDR2 FNYEAQ. CDR3 bases: TGTGCCAGCAGCTTAGAGGGGGGACCAGATACGCAGTATTTT. Its translation is CASSLEGGPDTQYF.

CDR3 DNA sequence: TGTGCCAGCACGGCTAGCGAGCATCCCGCGTCCCAGTACTTC. This codes for CASTASEHPASQYF. The chain couples TRBV7-9 to TRBJ2-5; the D gene is possibly TRBD2 (6 bases). The CDR3 sequence is 14 residues long. CDR1 is SEHNR, CDR2 FQNEAQ, per germline (reference sequence). Between the trimmed V and J ends, which lost 7 bases and 9 bases, there was a span of 21 bases. The full variable domain, its missing parts supplied by reference TRBV7-9 and TRBJ2-5, is DTGVSQNPRHKITKRGQNVTFRCDPISEHNRLYWYRQTLGQGPEFLTYFQNEAQLEKSRLLSDRFSAERPKGSFSTLEIQRTEQGDSAMYLCASTASEHPASQYFGPGTRLLVL.

The rearrangement uses TRBV13 and TRBJ1-1, with D possibly matching TRBD1 (6 bases). The CDR3 is 15 residues long. Trimming removed 1 base from V and 1 base from J, with 10 bases in between. Per the germline V gene, CDR1 is PRHDT and CDR2 is FYEKMQ (reference sequence). CDR3 DNA: TGTGCCAGCAGCTTAGTACAGGGATCGAACACTGAAGCTTTCTTT. Protein sequence: CASSLVQGSNTEAFF.

Only one count was recorded for this clone. For the CDR3, the DNA is TGTGCCAGCAGCCTCGGACAGGGCCAAGCTTTCTTT. Translating gives CASSLGQGQAFF. V usage is TRBV9 and J usage is TRBJ1-1, with 8 bases fitting TRBD1. V lost 4 bases and J lost 9; bases outside the gene matches: 5. Germline CDR1 is SGDLS and CDR2 is YYNGEE. This CDR3 is 12 amino acids long.

The gene calls are TRBV4-1 and TRBJ2-1; 10 bases map to TRBD2. Germline CDR1 reads MGHRA; CDR2 reads YSYEKL. With 0 bases clipped from V and 8 bases from J, the junction kept 7 bases outside the gene matches. The CDR3 contains 16 residues. This CDR3 is CASSQEGLAGVYEQFF. As DNA, the CDR3 is TGCGCCAGCAGCCAAGAAGGGCTAGCGGGAGTTTATGAGCAGTTCTTC.

The chain carries TRBV6-6 and TRBJ1-5; D might be TRBD1 (5 bases). Trimming took 7 bases from V and 1 from J, leaving 14 bases between them. The V gene's germline CDR1 is MNHNY and CDR2 SVGAGI (reference sequence). The CDR3 is 15 amino acids. The CDR3 loop is CASNQGPLSNQPQHF. The CDR3 DNA sequence: TGTGCCAGCAACCAGGGACCGTTAAGCAATCAGCCCCAGCATTTT.

The J gene is TRBJ2-1, the V gene TRBV6-6; D is perhaps TRBD1 or TRBD2 (5 bases each). This CDR3 contains 14 residues. CDR1 is MNHNY and CDR2 is SVGAGI in the germline V gene (reference sequence). The ends were cut back, 2 bases at V and 6 bases at J, with 11 bases in the middle. Here the CDR3 DNA reads TGTGCCAGCAGTTACCCCGGGACCACCAATGAGCAGTTCTTC. Translated, it gives CASSYPGTTNEQFF.

The V and J genes are TRBV9 and TRBJ2-7; 9 nucleotides line up with TRBD1. The length of the CDR3 is 15 residues. CDR1 SGDLS and CDR2 YYNGEE come from the germline V gene. V dropped 3 bases and J dropped 6; count of bases not matched to a gene: 10. CDR3 region: CASSGGDREGFEQYF. In DNA, the CDR3 is TGTGCCAGCAGCGGAGGGGACAGGGAAGGCTTCGAGCAGTACTTC.

This sequence joins TRBV7-9 and TRBJ2-7, with D possibly being TRBD1 (6 bases). Trimming removed 4 bases from V and 0 bases from J, with 16 bases in between. This CDR3 region has 16 residues. Germline V CDR1 and CDR2: SEHNR, FQNEAQ (reference sequence). CDR3 bases: TGTGCCAGCAGCTCACCACCGGACAGAAACTCCTACGAGCAGTACTTC. Translation gives CASSSPPDRNSYEQYF.

The rearrangement uses TRBV11-1 and TRBJ2-7, with a possible D match to TRBD1 (6 bases). Germline lookup yields CDR1 SGHAT and CDR2 FQDESV (reference sequence). The CDR3 is 14 residues long. V was trimmed by 1 base and J by 3 bases, leaving 10 bases between them. The CDR3 loop reads CASSLEIGGYEQYF. The CDR3 nucleotides read TGTGCCAGCAGCTTAGAGATAGGGGGCTACGAGCAGTACTTC.

The chain has TRBV11-2 and TRBJ1-5; no reliable D call. The germline CDR1 and CDR2 sequences are SGHAT and FQNNGV. Trimming cost V 3 bases and J 1 base, with 10 bases left between them. This CDR3 contains 15 residues. The CDR3 DNA reads as TGTGCCAGCAGCTTGGAGGGAAAAAGCAATCAGCCCCAGCATTTT. This sequence encodes CASSLEGKSNQPQHF.

This rearrangement joins TRBV5-4 to TRBJ2-1, with D unresolved. The CDR3 contains 16 residues. The germline gives CDR1 SGHNT, CDR2 YYREEE (reference sequence). Trimming removed 0 bases from V and 3 bases from J, with 13 bases in between. The CDR3 DNA reads TGTGCCAGCAGCTTGGCAATGGTGGGGATCTACAATGAGCAGTTCTTC. This encodes CASSLAMVGIYNEQFF. The entire variable domain, with the rest obtained from reference TRBV5-4 and TRBJ2-1, is as follows: ETGVTQSPTHLIKTRGQQVTLRCSSQSGHNTVSWYQQALGQGPQFIFQYYREEENGRGNFPPRFSGLQFPNYSSELNVNALELDDSALYLCASSLAMVGIYNEQFFGPGTRLTVL.

This clone was seen only once. CDR3 sequence: CASSLRTGGVGNTIYF. Here the CDR3 DNA reads TGTGCCAGCAGCTTACGGACAGGGGGCGTTGGAAACACCATATATTTT. The gene calls are TRBV7-9 and TRBJ1-3; 11 bases agree with TRBD1. This CDR3 comprises 16 residues. The V gene's germline CDR1 is SEHNR and CDR2 FQNEAQ (reference sequence). V lost 2 bases and J lost 3; bases outside the gene matches: 3. The complete variable domain, with remaining parts taken from reference TRBV7-9 and TRBJ1-3, reads DTGVSQNPRHKITKRGQNVTFRCDPISEHNRLYWYRQTLGQGPEFLTYFQNEAQLEKSRLLSDRFSAERPKGSFSTLEIQRTEQGDSAMYLCASSLRTGGVGNTIYFGEGSWLTVV.